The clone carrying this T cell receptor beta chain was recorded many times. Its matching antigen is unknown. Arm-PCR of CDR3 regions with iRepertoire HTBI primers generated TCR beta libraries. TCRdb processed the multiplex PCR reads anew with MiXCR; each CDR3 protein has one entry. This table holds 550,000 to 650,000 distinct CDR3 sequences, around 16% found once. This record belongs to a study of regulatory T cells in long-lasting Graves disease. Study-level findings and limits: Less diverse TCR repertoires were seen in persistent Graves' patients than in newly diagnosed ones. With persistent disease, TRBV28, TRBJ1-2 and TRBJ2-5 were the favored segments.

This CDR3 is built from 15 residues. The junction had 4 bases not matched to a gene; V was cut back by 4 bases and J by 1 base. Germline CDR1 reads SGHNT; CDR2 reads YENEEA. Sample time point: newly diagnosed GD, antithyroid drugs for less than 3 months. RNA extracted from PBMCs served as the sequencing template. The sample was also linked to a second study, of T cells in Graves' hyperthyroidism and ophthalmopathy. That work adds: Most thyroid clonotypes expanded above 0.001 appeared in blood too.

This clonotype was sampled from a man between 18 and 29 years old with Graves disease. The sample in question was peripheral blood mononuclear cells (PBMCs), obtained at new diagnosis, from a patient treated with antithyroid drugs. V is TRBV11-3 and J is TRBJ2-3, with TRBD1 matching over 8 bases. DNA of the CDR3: TGTGCCAGCAGCTCCGGACAGGGACGCACAGATACGCAGTATTTT. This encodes CASSSGQGRTDTQYF.